This entry describes one T cell receptor (beta chain). Its antigen is currently unknown. This sample is drawn from a study of Graves' ophthalmopathy and Graves' hyperthyroidism. Clinicians made diagnoses from clinical symptoms, serum thyroxine, TRAb, thyroid ultrasound and orbital computed tomography. The PBMC fraction was derived from around 9.4 ml of fresh peripheral blood. The authors amplified TCR beta CDR3 regions from RNA transcripts. Following a first-round RT-PCR that used HTBI primers, a second-round multiplex PCR was carried out. TCRdb reanalysed the multiplex PCR reads using MiXCR and keeps one entry per CDR3 protein. This table has 650,000 to 900,000 distinct CDR3 sequences, roughly 40% appearing once. CDR1 and CDR2 from the germline V gene are SQVTM and ANQGSEA. The CDR3 length is 13 residues. V gave up 6 bases and J gave up 7 bases, with 18 bases separating them. Study observations and caveats: At about 69% sensitivity and 72.22% specificity, the model predicted progression of the ophthalmopathy.

The V call is TRBV29-1, the J call TRBJ1-2; D might be TRBD1 (6 bases). The sequence was obtained from an adult man with Graves' ophthalmopathy. Sequenced material: peripheral blood. In DNA form, the CDR3 reads TGCAGCGTCCTGCGGGGGGACACGGCTGGCTACACCTTC. Translating gives CSVLRGDTAGYTF.